These 31 T cell receptor beta chains were all obtained from the same sample, sequenced in a study of blood T cell repertoires in COVID-19. The method was immunoSEQ multiplex PCR; TCRdb's version includes in-frame clones alone and lacks a portion of them. The sample records 250,000 to 350,000 clones, nearly 90% being singletons. The sequenced sample consisted of PBMCs or T cells enriched from blood (not recorded which). These receptors originate from a woman aged 18-29 years with acute COVID-19.

In its sample, this clone was seen once. The chain couples TRBV27 to TRBJ1-6; D is ambiguous. This CDR3 has 14 amino acids. The germline CDR1 and CDR2 sequences are MNHEY and SMNVEV (reference sequence). Trimming pared 5 bases from V and 7 bases from J, leaving 12 bases between. This CDR3 reads CASSRLVPNSPLHF. The CDR3 nucleotides read TGTGCCAGCAGTCGCCTAGTCCCAAATTCACCCCTCCACTTT.

The V gene is TRBV28, the J gene TRBJ2-1, with 16 nucleotides matching TRBD2. With V trimmed by 5 bases and J by 0 bases, 4 bases remained unmatched. There are 18 residues in the CDR3. Germline V gene data show CDR1 as MDHEN and CDR2 as SYDVKM. The DNA for the CDR3 is TGTGCCAGCAGTCCGGGACTAGCGGGAGGGCTCTCCTACAATGAGCAGTTCTTC. It yields the protein CASSPGLAGGLSYNEQFF.

This clone was detected only once. In the same sample, other DNA sequences code for this CDR3. The V and J genes are TRBV5-1 and TRBJ2-5, with TRBD2 as a possible D gene (5 bases). CDR3 length equals 13 residues. V was trimmed by 0 bases and J by 5 bases, leaving 8 bases between them. Per germline, CDR1 SGHRS and CDR2 YFSETQ. CDR3 DNA: TGCGCCAGCAGCTTGGGAGGAGGCGAGACCCAGTACTTC. It is translated as CASSLGGGETQYF.

The genes are TRBV15 and TRBJ2-7; a weak D match, TRBD1 (5 bases). Germline assignment: CDR1 LNHNV and CDR2 YYDKDF (reference sequence). This CDR3 is built from 14 residues. The V end was cut by 2 bases, the J end by 4 bases, with 12 bases between. CDR3 sequence reads: CATSRPVDSYEQYF. CDR3 in DNA: TGTGCCACCAGCAGACCTGTTGACAGTTACGAGCAGTACTTC. Full variable domain (outside the CDR3, taken from reference TRBV15 and TRBJ2-7): DAMVIQNPRYQVTQFGKPVTLSCSQTLNHNVMYWYQQKSSQAPKLLFHYYDKDFNNEADTPDNFQSRRPNTSFCFLDIRSPGLGDTAMYLCATSRPVDSYEQYFGPGTRLTVT.

The chain couples TRBV27 to TRBJ2-5; D may be TRBD2 (5 bases). Germline V CDR1 and CDR2: MNHEY, SMNVEV (reference sequence). V lost 6 bases and J lost 0, with 14 bases in between. This CDR3 spans 15 amino acids. CDR3 loop: CASRRTPTHQETQYF. CDR3 nucleotide sequence: TGTGCCAGCAGGCGGACTCCAACCCACCAAGAGACCCAGTACTTC.

This sequence joins TRBV24-1 and TRBJ1-1; D possibly corresponds to TRBD1 (5 bases). The V gene lost 8 bases and the J gene lost 4 bases, with 7 bases spanning the gap. There are 11 residues in the CDR3. Germline V gene data show CDR1 as KGHDR and CDR2 as SFDVKD. In DNA form, the CDR3 reads TGTGCCACCATGGGGGGCACTGAAGCTTTCTTT. Encoded protein: CATMGGTEAFF.

The chain is built from TRBV5-6 and TRBJ2-5, with TRBD1 as a possible D gene (6 bases). The germline V and J ends were trimmed by 3 bases and 2 bases, with 11 bases remaining between them. CDR3 length: 14 amino acids. From germline, CDR1 is SGHDT and CDR2 YYEEEE. The CDR3 is CASSSQGNQETQYF. In nucleotides, the CDR3 is TGTGCCAGCAGCTCCCAGGGGAATCAAGAGACCCAGTACTTC.

The chain combines TRBV14 with TRBJ2-1; 11 bases fit TRBD2. V shed 3 bases and J 0 bases; nucleotides not matched to a gene: 10. Per germline, CDR1 SGHDN and CDR2 FVKESK. The CDR3 sequence is 19 residues long. Written as DNA, the CDR3 is TGTGCCAGCAGCCACCAACCAGGGACTAGCGGATACTCCTACAATGAGCAGTTCTTC. As protein: CASSHQPGTSGYSYNEQFF.

J is TRBJ2-1 and V is TRBV2; 11 bases map to TRBD2. Trimming cost V 5 bases and J 3 bases; bases outside gene matches: 9. Germline assignment: CDR1 SNHLY and CDR2 FYNNEI. CDR3 length: 17 amino acids. The CDR3 coding sequence is TGTGCCAGCAGTCATACTAGCGGGAGAGGAGACTACAATGAGCAGTTCTTC. Translation: CASSHTSGRGDYNEQFF.

The rearrangement joins TRBV12-3 or TRBV12-4 to TRBJ2-7; D is unresolved. V lost 5 bases, J lost 0 bases, and 5 bases lay in between. This CDR3 is 12 amino acids long. The CDR3 spells CASSPFSYEQYF. The CDR3 bases are TGTGCCAGCAGTCCCTTCTCCTACGAGCAGTACTTC.

The rearrangement links TRBV19 to TRBJ1-1, with D possibly TRBD1 on 5 matching bases. This CDR3 has 11 amino acids. V was clipped by 6 bases and J by 4 bases, with 6 bases between them. The V gene's germline CDR1 is LNHDA and CDR2 SQIVND (reference sequence). This CDR3 reads CASSGGTEAFF. The CDR3 bases are TGTGCCAGTAGCGGGGGCACTGAAGCTTTCTTT.

This chain uses TRBV9 with TRBJ2-1; 9 bases align to TRBD1. The CDR3 totals 17 residues. CDR1 SGDLS and CDR2 YYNGEE come from the germline V gene. V was pared by 4 bases and J by 6 bases, with 14 bases of the junction left unmatched. CDR3 in amino acids: CASSPQTPGQGPNEQFF. The CDR3 bases are TGTGCCAGCAGCCCCCAGACGCCGGGACAGGGACCCAATGAGCAGTTCTTC.

This clone was seen at least ten times. This chain uses TRBV12-3 or TRBV12-4 with TRBJ2-7; no clear D gene. This CDR3 comprises 11 residues. Between the trimmed V and J ends, which lost 5 bases and 3 bases, there was a span of 5 bases. In DNA form, the CDR3 reads TGTGCCAGCAGTCAAAACTACGAGCAGTACTTC. This gives the protein CASSQNYEQYF.

The chain links TRBV5-1 to TRBJ2-1; the match to TRBD2 covers 8 bases. This CDR3 has 16 amino acids. V lost 4 bases, J lost 0 bases, and 6 bases stayed unmatched. CDR1 and CDR2 from the germline V gene are SGHRS and YFSETQ. CDR3 loop: CASSPSSGSSYNEQFF. The CDR3 DNA reads as TGCGCCAGCAGCCCATCAAGCGGGAGCTCCTACAATGAGCAGTTCTTC. Full variable domain (rest looked up from reference TRBV5-1 and TRBJ2-1): KAGVTQTPRYLIKTRGQQVTLSCSPISGHRSVSWYQQTPGQGLQFLFEYFSETQRNKGNFPGRFSGRQFSNSRSEMNVSTLELGDSALYLCASSPSSGSSYNEQFFGPGTRLTVL.

The chain carries TRBV6-5 and TRBJ1-2, with D perhaps matching TRBD1 (5 bases). Trimming took off 6 bases at V and 1 base at J, with 15 bases between the two ends. Germline V gene lookup returns CDR1 MNHEY and CDR2 SVGAGI. CDR3 length: 15 amino acids. CDR3 sequence reads: CASSLYAGINYGYTF. In DNA, the CDR3 is TGTGCCAGCAGCCTGTACGCAGGGATTAACTATGGCTACACCTTC.

The rearrangement uses TRBV11-2 and TRBJ1-1, with D unresolved. The CDR3 consists of 12 residues. From germline, CDR1 is SGHAT and CDR2 FQNNGV. V was trimmed by 5 bases and J by 0 bases, leaving 4 bases between them. The CDR3 DNA sequence: TGTGCCAGCAGCACAGTGAACACTGAAGCTTTCTTT. It codes for CASSTVNTEAFF.

The CDR3 reads CASSEERPGVSNEQFF. The CDR3 DNA sequence: TGCGCCAGCAGTGAGGAGCGGCCTGGGGTCTCCAATGAGCAGTTCTTC. The rearrangement links TRBV10-1 to TRBJ2-1; D is possibly TRBD2 (5 bases). CDR1 WNHNN and CDR2 SYGVQD come from the germline V gene (reference sequence). Trimming left V 2 bases short and J 6 bases short, with 17 bases between. The CDR3 runs 16 residues.

J is TRBJ1-4 and V is TRBV28, with TRBD1 identical over 8 bases. The junction had 5 bases not matched to a gene; V was cut back by 3 bases and J by 8 bases. The CDR3 is 14 residues long. Germline V gene sequence: CDR1 MDHEN, CDR2 SYDVKM. CDR3 in amino acids: CASSFAGGTEKLFF. As DNA, the CDR3 is TGTGCCAGCAGTTTCGCAGGGGGCACAGAAAAACTGTTTTTT.

The rearrangement uses TRBV6-5 and TRBJ2-7; unclear D gene. V lost 7 bases and J 7 bases, leaving 14 bases between the germline ends. Germline V gene data show CDR1 as MNHEY and CDR2 as SVGAGI. There are 12 residues in the CDR3. The CDR3 bases are TGTGCCAGCACTGTTAGTGGTCCGGAGCAGTACTTC. Its protein is CASTVSGPEQYF.

The genes are TRBV7-6 and TRBJ2-1; 7 bases agree with TRBD1. The CDR3 sequence is 17 residues long. J gave up 9 bases and V 2 bases, and 16 bases lay outside the gene matches. Germline V gene data show CDR1 as SGHVS and CDR2 as FNYEAQ. DNA of the CDR3: TGTGCCAGCAGCTTACACCCACAGGGGAAGGGATTAGGTGAGCAGTTCTTC. Protein product: CASSLHPQGKGLGEQFF.

V is TRBV19 and J is TRBJ2-3, with 9 positions matching TRBD2. The trim removed 5 bases at V and 4 bases at J, leaving 10 bases unmatched. The CDR3 runs 16 residues. Germline CDR1 LNHDA, CDR2 SQIVND (reference sequence). The CDR3 region has the DNA TGTGCCAGTAGTTCCCCTCCTGGGACTAGCCCAGATACGCAGTATTTT. It specifies CASSSPPGTSPDTQYF.

V and J are TRBV7-9 and TRBJ1-1; D is perhaps TRBD1 (5 bases). CDR1 and CDR2 (germline): SEHNR, FQNEAQ (reference sequence). Trimming stripped 5 bases from V and 2 bases from J, with 21 bases between. The CDR3 totals 17 residues. The CDR3 protein is CASSPTRVSQINTEAFF. CDR3 coding DNA: TGTGCCAGCAGCCCAACCAGGGTGAGTCAGATCAACACTGAAGCTTTCTTT.

The gene calls are TRBV12-3 or TRBV12-4 and TRBJ2-1; no clear D. The CDR3 has 13 amino acids. With 3 bases removed from V and 0 bases from J, the gap between germline ends came to 3 bases. The CDR3 spells CASSFGSYNEQFF. The CDR3 DNA sequence: TGTGCCAGCAGTTTCGGCTCCTACAATGAGCAGTTCTTC.

The chain is built from TRBV11-3 and TRBJ2-4, with 9 nucleotides matching TRBD2. CDR1 and CDR2 (germline): SGHNT, YENEEA. This CDR3 is built from 17 residues. Losses at the gene ends were 4 bases for V and 2 bases for J; bases not matched to a gene: 9. The CDR3 sequence is CASSSRTSAPPKNIQYF. CDR3 nucleotide sequence: TGTGCCAGCAGCTCCCGGACTAGCGCGCCCCCCAAAAACATTCAGTACTTC.

This chain connects TRBV19 to TRBJ2-1; 11 positions match TRBD2. CDR1 and CDR2 from the germline V gene are LNHDA and SQIVND (reference sequence). The CDR3 sequence is 15 residues long. Trimming removed 7 bases from V and 8 bases from J; junction bases left unmatched: 10. In DNA form, the CDR3 reads TGTGCCAGTATGCCCGGGACTAGCGGTAAGGATGAGCAGTTCTTC. This gives the protein CASMPGTSGKDEQFF.

This clone occurred once. The chain combines TRBV7-6 with TRBJ2-5, with D unclear. Between the trimmed V and J ends, which lost 0 bases and 4 bases, there was a span of 12 bases. Germline values: CDR1 SGHVS, CDR2 FNYEAQ. This CDR3 has 15 residues. CDR3 bases: TGTGCCAGCAGCTTAGCTGGCACAGAAGGAGAGACCCAGTACTTC. Translation gives CASSLAGTEGETQYF.

This sequence joins TRBV7-9 and TRBJ1-2, with 9 bases that match TRBD1. V shed 5 bases and J 8 bases; nucleotides not matched to a gene: 12. Germline V gene lookup returns CDR1 SEHNR and CDR2 FQNEAQ (reference sequence). The CDR3 contains 15 residues. The CDR3 nucleotides read TGTGCCAGCAGCACCCCCCCTGGACAGGGGCGAGGCTACACCTTC. It translates to CASSTPPGQGRGYTF. The full variable domain, with the rest looked up from reference TRBV7-9 and TRBJ1-2, is DTGVSQNPRHKITKRGQNVTFRCDPISEHNRLYWYRQTLGQGPEFLTYFQNEAQLEKSRLLSDRFSAERPKGSFSTLEIQRTEQGDSAMYLCASSTPPGQGRGYTFGSGTRLTVV.

The chain has TRBV2 and TRBJ2-3, with 15 bases fitting TRBD2. V lost 6 bases to trimming and J lost 0 bases; unmatched junction nucleotides: 4. CDR3 length equals 17 residues. Looked up from germline, CDR1 is SNHLY and CDR2 is FYNNEI. The CDR3 DNA is TGTGCCAGCAGGGGACTAGCGGGAGGACCTAGCACAGATACGCAGTATTTT. Amino acids: CASRGLAGGPSTDTQYF. Filled out from reference TRBV2 and TRBJ2-3, the complete variable domain reads EPEVTQTPSHQVTQMGQEVILRCVPISNHLYFYWYRQILGQKVEFLVSFYNNEISEKSEIFDDQFSVERPDGSNFTLKIRSTKLEDSAMYFCASRGLAGGPSTDTQYFGPGTRLTVL.

This clone was recorded only once. V and J are TRBV7-9 and TRBJ2-5; 7 bases agree with TRBD2. Germline assignment: CDR1 SEHNR and CDR2 FQNEAQ (reference sequence). The CDR3 runs to 12 residues. In DNA form, the CDR3 reads TGTGCGGAGGCGGGAGCTTTGGAGACCCAGTACTTC. Protein sequence: CAEAGALETQYF.

This chain links TRBV6-6 with TRBJ1-5; no reliable D call. The germline V gene encodes CDR1 MNHNY and CDR2 SVGAGI (reference sequence). V was clipped by 0 bases and J by 5 bases, with 11 bases between them. The CDR3 is 15 amino acids. The CDR3 loop reads CASSYSRQADQPQHF. The CDR3 DNA reads as TGTGCCAGCAGTTACTCAAGGCAGGCTGATCAGCCCCAGCATTTT.

This chain uses TRBV12-5 with TRBJ2-3; 10 positions agree with TRBD2. The trim removed 3 bases at V and 2 bases at J, leaving 5 bases unmatched. Germline V gene sequence: CDR1 LGHNT, CDR2 FRNRAP. This CDR3 is 16 amino acids long. CDR3 DNA: TGTGCTAGTGGTTTTATTACTAGCGGGGCCACAGATACGCAGTATTTT. This encodes CASGFITSGATDTQYF.